This T cell receptor (beta chain) is from a study of cytomegalovirus exposure and HLA in healthy donors. The CDR3 is made up of 11 amino acids. Trimming cost V 3 bases and J 3 bases, with 2 bases left between them. CDR1 and CDR2 (germline): LNHDA, SQIVND (reference sequence). The PCR made use of 60 Vbeta and 13 Jbeta primers. TCRdb keeps only in-frame clones here, not all; method: immunoSEQ multiplex PCR. The table lists 150,000 or so clones, 75% to 90% of them singletons, with roughly 2% in the top ten. This chain uses TRBV19 with TRBJ1-1, with unresolved D. The specimen sequenced was PBMCs. This clonotype was obtained from a woman aged 18-29 years in good health and CMV-seronegative. Here the CDR3 reads CASSIYTEAFF. CDR3 coding DNA: TGTGCCAGTAGTATCTACACTGAAGCTTTCTTT.